This T cell receptor (beta chain) was recovered during a study of T cells after yellow fever vaccination. Study-wide context: Preparation of the low-cell-number fractions used SMART-Seq v4 Ultra Low Input.

At least ten counts were recorded for this clonotype. Its antigen is not identified. Study results and limitations: Just a small share of clonotypes turned up in the CD4 compartment as well as the CD8 compartment.

Template switching by 5'RACE produced TCR cDNA, adding a universal primer site and UMIs. From the 5' RACE reads, TCRdb called clonotypes with MiXCR, one entry per CDR3 protein. The profile shows 70,000 or so distinct CDR3 sequences, approximately 5.9% of them singletons. This sequence originates from a young man who received the YFV17D yellow fever vaccine. This specimen consisted of CD4+ T cells sorted from PBMCs, obtained roughly 15 days after the first yellow fever vaccination.

The CDR3 DNA follows: TGCAGCGTTGTCAGCGAGGGGAAGGCCCGGGGACTAGCAAGGGATGAGCAGTTCTTC. Translation: CSVVSEGKARGLARDEQFF. V and J are TRBV29-1 and TRBJ2-1, with 9 bases matching TRBD2. The CDR3 contains 19 residues. The ends lost 4 bases at V and 8 bases at J; junction bases unmatched: 24. Germline CDR1 reads SQVTM; CDR2 reads ANQGSEA.